The present T cell receptor beta chain was sequenced within a study of response to subunit inactivated influenza vaccine. This clonotype was observed a handful of times. Antigen: not known. The CDR3 contains 11 residues. Germline values: CDR1 SNHLY, CDR2 FYNNEI. The ends lost 6 bases at V and 11 bases at J; junction bases unmatched: 3. Study-wide findings and caveats: Seasonal influenza vaccination, on each occasion, was suggested by the authors to recruit few new T cells.

TCRdb re-called the RT-PCR reads with MiXCR, one entry per CDR3 protein. This table has some 640,000 distinct CDR3 sequences, about 15% appearing once. Sample: PBMCs from blood, taken 14 to 15 days before vaccination. The chain carries TRBV2 and TRBJ1-1; 10 nucleotides agree with TRBD1. The TCR originated in a man aged 45-60 years who received an inactivated influenza vaccine. CDR3 nucleotides: TGTGCCAGCAGAGGGACAGGGGTGGCTTTCTTT. It translates to CASRGTGVAFF.